Listed below are T cell receptor beta chains from one sample, sequenced in a study of brain T cells in children with intractable seizures. Method: immunoSEQ multiplex PCR; TCRdb's copy keeps in-frame clones and lacks some. The sample shows a few hundred thousand clones, about 94% of them seen only once. The specimen was peripheral blood, collected more than 4 months after surgery. The source of these receptors is a boy under two years old with tuberous sclerosis and intractable seizures. The CDR3 runs from the conserved cysteine through the conserved F or W. A D gene is named only where the DNA matches it firmly. Part of the rows lack a size; the others show once, few, many or a class for expanded clones.

v_call: TRBV5-4
d_call: TRBD1
clone_size: NA
j_call: TRBJ2-3
cdr3_aa: CASRSAGTGTDTQYF
cdr3_nt: TGTGCCAGCAGATCTGCCGGGACAGGCACAGATACGCAGTATTTT

v_call: TRBV27
d_call: NA
clone_size: few
j_call: TRBJ1-5
cdr3_aa: CASSLRGNRVNQPQHF
cdr3_nt: TGTGCCAGCAGTTTAAGGGGGAATCGGGTCAATCAGCCCCAGCATTTT

v_call: TRBV5-6
d_call: NA
clone_size: NA
j_call: TRBJ2-3
cdr3_aa: CASSGWGTGTDTQYF
cdr3_nt: TGTGCCAGCAGCGGGTGGGGGACGGGCACAGATACGCAGTATTTT

v_call: TRBV19
d_call: NA
clone_size: NA
j_call: TRBJ1-1
cdr3_aa: CASTGTFEAFF
cdr3_nt: TGTGCCAGTACTGGGACCTTTGAAGCTTTCTTT

v_call: TRBV7-6
d_call: NA
clone_size: NA
j_call: TRBJ1-1
cdr3_aa: CASSLNGGVRNTEAFF
cdr3_nt: TGTGCCAGCAGCTTGAATGGGGGGGTCCGGAACACTGAAGCTTTCTTT

v_call: TRBV10-2
d_call: NA
clone_size: NA
j_call: TRBJ2-1
cdr3_aa: CASQGGEEQFF
cdr3_nt: TGCGCCAGCCAGGGCGGAGAAGAGCAGTTCTTC

v_call: TRBV18
d_call: TRBD2
clone_size: NA
j_call: TRBJ2-1
cdr3_aa: CASSPTGGLARGDYEQFF
cdr3_nt: TGTGCCAGCTCACCCACCGGGGGACTAGCGAGAGGGGACTATGAGCAGTTCTTC

v_call: TRBV21-1
d_call: NA
clone_size: NA
j_call: TRBJ2-5
cdr3_aa: CASSKAPQGPPHQETQYF
cdr3_nt: TGTGCCAGCAGCAAAGCCCCACAGGGGCCCCCACACCAAGAGACCCAGTACTTC

v_call: TRBV4-2
d_call: NA
clone_size: NA
j_call: TRBJ2-4
cdr3_aa: CASSQDPQGIQYF
cdr3_nt: TGTGCCAGCAGCCAAGATCCCCAGGGCATTCAGTACTTC

v_call: TRBV6-1
d_call: TRBD1
clone_size: NA
j_call: TRBJ1-1
cdr3_aa: CASSENPQGAPEAFF
cdr3_nt: TGTGCCAGCAGTGAGAACCCACAGGGGGCCCCTGAAGCTTTCTTT

v_call: TRBV9
d_call: TRBD2
clone_size: few
j_call: TRBJ2-3
cdr3_aa: CASSTSGRAHDTQYF
cdr3_nt: TGTGCCAGCAGCACAAGCGGGAGGGCCCACGATACGCAGTATTTT

v_call: TRBV13
d_call: NA
clone_size: once
j_call: TRBJ2-5
cdr3_aa: CASSLVSRSLETQYF
cdr3_nt: TGTGCCAGCAGCTTAGTCTCTAGGTCACTGGAGACCCAGTACTTC

v_call: TRBV27
d_call: NA
clone_size: NA
j_call: TRBJ1-5
cdr3_aa: CASSNNGGNQPQHF
cdr3_nt: TGTGCCAGCAGTAACAATGGGGGCAATCAGCCCCAGCATTTT

v_call: TRBV5-8
d_call: NA
clone_size: NA
j_call: TRBJ1-1
cdr3_aa: CASSLLPPGRSEAFF
cdr3_nt: TGTGCCAGCAGCTTGTTACCCCCGGGACGGAGTGAAGCTTTCTTT

v_call: TRBV3-1/TRBV3-2
d_call: NA
clone_size: NA
j_call: TRBJ1-2
cdr3_aa: CASSPFGGSHGYTF
cdr3_nt: TGTGCCAGCAGCCCATTCGGGGGATCGCATGGCTACACCTTC

v_call: TRBV24-1
d_call: NA
clone_size: NA
j_call: TRBJ1-5
cdr3_aa: CATSDGPNQPQHF
cdr3_nt: TGTGCCACCAGTGACGGCCCGAATCAGCCCCAGCATTTT

v_call: TRBV6-5
d_call: NA
clone_size: NA
j_call: TRBJ2-7
cdr3_aa: CASSYRATGFGYEQYF
cdr3_nt: TGTGCCAGCAGTTACCGCGCAACAGGGTTCGGGTACGAGCAGTACTTC

v_call: TRBV20-1
d_call: TRBD2
clone_size: NA
j_call: TRBJ2-5
cdr3_aa: CSASIQRGGYVETQYF
cdr3_nt: TGCAGTGCTAGTATCCAGCGGGGGGGTTATGTGGAGACCCAGTACTTC

v_call: TRBV6-5
d_call: NA
clone_size: NA
j_call: TRBJ1-5
cdr3_aa: CASRGSQFHQPQHF
cdr3_nt: TGTGCCAGCCGCGGGTCACAATTTCATCAGCCCCAGCATTTT

v_call: TRBV7-3
d_call: NA
clone_size: NA
j_call: TRBJ1-1
cdr3_aa: CASRLTANTEAFF
cdr3_nt: TGTGCCAGCAGACTAACAGCGAACACTGAAGCTTTCTTT

v_call: TRBV28
d_call: NA
clone_size: once
j_call: TRBJ1-4
cdr3_aa: CASIEGRETNEKLFF
cdr3_nt: TGTGCCAGCATTGAGGGCAGGGAGACTAATGAAAAACTGTTTTTT

v_call: TRBV7-9
d_call: NA
clone_size: NA
j_call: TRBJ1-1
cdr3_aa: CASSLGDLKNTEAFF
cdr3_nt: TGTGCCAGCAGCTTAGGAGACCTAAAGAACACTGAAGCTTTCTTT

v_call: TRBV7-8
d_call: TRBD2
clone_size: NA
j_call: TRBJ2-3
cdr3_aa: CASSPLSSGPGDTQYF
cdr3_nt: TGTGCCAGCAGCCCATTATCTAGCGGCCCCGGGGATACGCAGTATTTT

v_call: TRBV6-4
d_call: NA
clone_size: NA
j_call: TRBJ2-3
cdr3_aa: CASSDSDSTDTQYF
cdr3_nt: TGTGCCAGCAGTGATTCCGACAGCACAGATACGCAGTATTTT

v_call: TRBV4-1
d_call: NA
clone_size: few
j_call: TRBJ1-2
cdr3_aa: CASSQSVLGLIASYGYTF
cdr3_nt: TGCGCCAGCAGCCAATCTGTTTTGGGACTGATAGCCTCCTATGGCTACACCTTC

v_call: TRBV5-4
d_call: NA
clone_size: NA
j_call: TRBJ2-3
cdr3_aa: CASSLDSSTDTQYF
cdr3_nt: TGTGCCAGCAGCTTGGACAGCAGCACAGATACGCAGTATTTT

v_call: TRBV24-1
d_call: TRBD2
clone_size: NA
j_call: TRBJ2-3
cdr3_aa: CATSEPKPTSGRTDTQYF
cdr3_nt: TGTGCCACCAGTGAGCCCAAACCTACTAGCGGGCGCACAGATACGCAGTATTTT

v_call: TRBV11-2
d_call: TRBD2
clone_size: NA
j_call: TRBJ2-1
cdr3_aa: CASSSLLAGGREQFF
cdr3_nt: TGTGCCAGCAGCTCGCTACTAGCGGGGGGGCGGGAGCAGTTCTTC

v_call: TRBV19
d_call: NA
clone_size: NA
j_call: TRBJ2-2
cdr3_aa: CASSPSGQTNTGELFF
cdr3_nt: TGTGCCAGTAGTCCGAGTGGGCAGACGAACACCGGGGAGCTGTTTTTT

v_call: TRBV21-1
d_call: NA
clone_size: once
j_call: TRBJ2-5
cdr3_aa: CASSNYGTEETQYF
cdr3_nt: TGTGCCAGCAGCAACTACGGGACAGAAGAGACCCAGTACTTC

v_call: TRBV7-2
d_call: NA
clone_size: once
j_call: TRBJ1-6
cdr3_aa: CASSLTEIYNSPLHF
cdr3_nt: TGTGCCAGCAGCTTAACTGAGATTTATAATTCACCCCTCCACTTT

v_call: TRBV6-1
d_call: TRBD2
clone_size: NA
j_call: TRBJ2-3
cdr3_aa: CASSELAGGRSTDTQYF
cdr3_nt: TGTGCCAGCAGTGAACTAGCGGGAGGCCGTAGCACAGATACGCAGTATTTT

v_call: TRBV5-5
d_call: TRBD1
clone_size: NA
j_call: TRBJ2-1
cdr3_aa: CASSFLVFNVDRGAYNEQFF
cdr3_nt: TGTGCCAGCAGCTTCCTTGTGTTTAACGTTGACAGGGGGGCCTACAATGAGCAGTTCTTC

v_call: TRBV5-1
d_call: NA
clone_size: NA
j_call: TRBJ2-1
cdr3_aa: CASSLDGGSGEQFF
cdr3_nt: TGCGCCAGCAGCTTAGATGGGGGGAGCGGGGAGCAGTTCTTC

v_call: TRBV9
d_call: NA
clone_size: NA
j_call: TRBJ2-2
cdr3_aa: CASRRSDSGELFF
cdr3_nt: TGTGCCAGCCGACGTAGCGATTCCGGGGAGCTGTTTTTT

v_call: TRBV6-1
d_call: NA
clone_size: NA
j_call: TRBJ1-2
cdr3_aa: CASSEVAGHGYTF
cdr3_nt: TGTGCCAGCAGTGAAGTGGCAGGGCATGGCTACACCTTC

v_call: TRBV19
d_call: TRBD1
clone_size: NA
j_call: TRBJ2-7
cdr3_aa: CASSQQGASYEQYF
cdr3_nt: TGTGCCAGTAGTCAGCAGGGGGCCTCCTACGAGCAGTACTTC

v_call: TRBV5-1
d_call: NA
clone_size: NA
j_call: TRBJ2-1
cdr3_aa: CASSGDGLEQFF
cdr3_nt: TGCGCCAGCAGCGGGGACGGGCTGGAGCAGTTCTTC

v_call: TRBV2
d_call: NA
clone_size: NA
j_call: TRBJ2-7
cdr3_aa: CASSPILETGEQYF
cdr3_nt: TGTGCCAGCAGCCCCATCCTTGAGACGGGCGAGCAGTACTTC

v_call: TRBV5-1
d_call: TRBD2
clone_size: once
j_call: TRBJ2-1
cdr3_aa: CASRPGLAQPYSYNEQFF
cdr3_nt: TGCGCCAGCAGACCGGGACTAGCGCAACCTTATTCCTACAATGAGCAGTTCTTC

v_call: TRBV20-1
d_call: NA
clone_size: once
j_call: TRBJ2-3
cdr3_aa: CSASWRDTQYF
cdr3_nt: TGCAGTGCTAGTTGGCGGGATACGCAGTATTTT

v_call: TRBV6-5
d_call: NA
clone_size: NA
j_call: TRBJ2-7
cdr3_aa: CASSFRTSTYEQYF
cdr3_nt: TGTGCCAGCAGTTTTCGGACTTCTACCTACGAGCAGTACTTC

v_call: TRBV7-9
d_call: NA
clone_size: NA
j_call: TRBJ1-1
cdr3_aa: CASRSPGEAEAFF
cdr3_nt: TGTGCCAGCCGATCCCCCGGGGAAGCTGAAGCTTTCTTT

v_call: TRBV6-6
d_call: NA
clone_size: NA
j_call: TRBJ2-2
cdr3_aa: CASSPRGKGGTGELFF
cdr3_nt: TGTGCCAGCAGTCCCAGGGGGAAGGGGGGCACCGGGGAGCTGTTTTTT

v_call: TRBV7-2
d_call: TRBD1
clone_size: NA
j_call: TRBJ1-1
cdr3_aa: CASSLQGAREAFF
cdr3_nt: TGTGCCAGCAGCTTACAGGGGGCAAGAGAAGCTTTCTTT

v_call: TRBV5-6
d_call: NA
clone_size: NA
j_call: TRBJ1-4
cdr3_aa: CASSRGNLLNEKLFF
cdr3_nt: TGTGCCAGCAGCAGGGGGAACCTCCTTAATGAAAAACTGTTTTTT

v_call: TRBV6-6
d_call: NA
clone_size: NA
j_call: TRBJ2-1
cdr3_aa: CASKSRIEQFF
cdr3_nt: TGTGCCAGCAAAAGCCGGATAGAGCAGTTCTTC

v_call: TRBV6-5
d_call: NA
clone_size: few
j_call: TRBJ1-1
cdr3_aa: CASFVWNTEAFF
cdr3_nt: TGTGCCAGTTTTGTGTGGAACACTGAAGCTTTCTTT

v_call: TRBV12-5
d_call: NA
clone_size: NA
j_call: TRBJ1-1
cdr3_aa: CASSKDWLQHAGTEAFF
cdr3_nt: TGTGCTAGCTCCAAGGATTGGTTACAGCACGCGGGCACTGAAGCTTTCTTT

v_call: TRBV7-8
d_call: TRBD1
clone_size: NA
j_call: TRBJ1-1
cdr3_aa: CASFGITGVNTEAFF
cdr3_nt: TGTGCCAGCTTCGGGATAACAGGGGTGAACACTGAAGCTTTCTTT

v_call: TRBV6-1
d_call: NA
clone_size: NA
j_call: TRBJ2-3
cdr3_aa: CASSEMSNFVGTSTDTQYF
cdr3_nt: TGTGCCAGCAGTGAAATGTCAAATTTTGTGGGCACGAGCACAGATACGCAGTATTTT

v_call: TRBV13
d_call: NA
clone_size: NA
j_call: TRBJ2-7
cdr3_aa: CASSLGSLNEQYF
cdr3_nt: TGTGCCAGCAGCTTAGGATCCCTTAACGAGCAGTACTTC